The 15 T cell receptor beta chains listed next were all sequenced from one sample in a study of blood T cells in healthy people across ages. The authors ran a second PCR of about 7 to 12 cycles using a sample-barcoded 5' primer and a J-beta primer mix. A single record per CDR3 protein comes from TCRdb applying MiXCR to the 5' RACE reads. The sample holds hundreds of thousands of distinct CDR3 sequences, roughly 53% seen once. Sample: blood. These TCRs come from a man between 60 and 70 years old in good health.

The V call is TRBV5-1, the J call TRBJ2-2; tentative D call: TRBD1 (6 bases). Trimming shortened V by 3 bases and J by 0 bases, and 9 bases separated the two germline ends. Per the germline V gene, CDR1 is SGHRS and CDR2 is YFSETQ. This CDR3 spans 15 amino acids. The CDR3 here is CASSSGQPNTGELFF. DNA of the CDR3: TGCGCCAGCAGCTCCGGACAGCCGAACACCGGGGAGCTGTTTTTT.

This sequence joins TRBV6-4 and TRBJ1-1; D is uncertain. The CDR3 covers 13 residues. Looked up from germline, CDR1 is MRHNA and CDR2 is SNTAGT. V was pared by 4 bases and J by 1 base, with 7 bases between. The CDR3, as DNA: TGTGCCAGCAGTGTGGAAAAGAACACTGAAGCTTTCTTT. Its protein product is CASSVEKNTEAFF.

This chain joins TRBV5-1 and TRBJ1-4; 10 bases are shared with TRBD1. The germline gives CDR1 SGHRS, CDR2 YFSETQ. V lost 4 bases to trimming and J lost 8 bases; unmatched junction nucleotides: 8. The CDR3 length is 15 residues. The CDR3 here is CASSLGTGEQEKLFF. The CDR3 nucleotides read TGCGCCAGCAGCCTCGGGACAGGGGAACAAGAAAAACTGTTTTTT.

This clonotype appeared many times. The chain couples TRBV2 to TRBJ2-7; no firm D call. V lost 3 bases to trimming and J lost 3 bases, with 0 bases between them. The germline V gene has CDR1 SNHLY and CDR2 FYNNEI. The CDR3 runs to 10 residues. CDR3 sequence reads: CASSDYEQYF. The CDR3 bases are TGTGCCAGCAGTGACTACGAGCAGTACTTC.

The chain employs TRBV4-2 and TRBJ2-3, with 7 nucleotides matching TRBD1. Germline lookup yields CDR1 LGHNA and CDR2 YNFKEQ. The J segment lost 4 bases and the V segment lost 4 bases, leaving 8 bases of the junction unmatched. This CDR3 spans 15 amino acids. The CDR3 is CASSPEVGGPDTQYF. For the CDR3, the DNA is TGTGCCAGCAGCCCCGAAGTAGGGGGCCCAGATACGCAGTATTTT.

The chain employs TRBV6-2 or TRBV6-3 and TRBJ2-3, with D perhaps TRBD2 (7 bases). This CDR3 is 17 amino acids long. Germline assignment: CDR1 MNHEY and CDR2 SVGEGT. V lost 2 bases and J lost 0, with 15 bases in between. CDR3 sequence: CASSYLPGGQSTDTQYF. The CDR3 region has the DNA TGTGCCAGCAGTTACCTCCCCGGGGGGCAAAGCACAGATACGCAGTATTTT.

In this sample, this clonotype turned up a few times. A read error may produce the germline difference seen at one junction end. The DNA for the CDR3 is TGTGCCAGTAGTTTGAGCCTCAACACAGATACGCAGTATTTT. Its protein is CASSLSLNTDTQYF. The chain carries TRBV12-3 or TRBV12-4 and TRBJ2-3; D ambiguous. The CDR3 runs to 14 residues.

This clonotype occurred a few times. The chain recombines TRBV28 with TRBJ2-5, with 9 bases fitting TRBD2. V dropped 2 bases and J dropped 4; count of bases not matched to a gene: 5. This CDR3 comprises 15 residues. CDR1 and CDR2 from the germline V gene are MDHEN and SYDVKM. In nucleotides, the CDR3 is TGTGCCAGCAGTTTAGTAGCGGGGGTGGTAGAGACCCAGTACTTC. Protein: CASSLVAGVVETQYF.

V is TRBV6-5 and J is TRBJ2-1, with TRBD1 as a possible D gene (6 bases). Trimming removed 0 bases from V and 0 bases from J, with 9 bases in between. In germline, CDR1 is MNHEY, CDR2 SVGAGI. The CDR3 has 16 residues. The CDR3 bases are TGTGCCAGCAGTTACTCGGGGACATCCTCCTACAATGAGCAGTTCTTC. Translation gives CASSYSGTSSYNEQFF.

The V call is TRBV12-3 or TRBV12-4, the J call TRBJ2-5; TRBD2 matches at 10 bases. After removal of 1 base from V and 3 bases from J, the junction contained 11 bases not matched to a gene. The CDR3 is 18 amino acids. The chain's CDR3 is CASSLGTSGYTIKETQYF. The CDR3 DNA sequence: TGTGCCAGCAGTTTAGGGACTAGCGGCTACACAATAAAAGAGACCCAGTACTTC.

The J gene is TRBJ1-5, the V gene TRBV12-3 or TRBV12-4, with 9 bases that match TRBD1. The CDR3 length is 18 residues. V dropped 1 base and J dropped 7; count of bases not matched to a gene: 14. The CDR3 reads CASSLGFIGQGRGQPQHF. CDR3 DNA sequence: TGTGCCAGCAGTTTAGGGTTTATTGGACAGGGGAGGGGACAGCCCCAGCATTTT.

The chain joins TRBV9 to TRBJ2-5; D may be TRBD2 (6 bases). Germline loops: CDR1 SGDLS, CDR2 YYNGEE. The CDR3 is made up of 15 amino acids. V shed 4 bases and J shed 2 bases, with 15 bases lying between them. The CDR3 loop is CASSKAPRGQETQYF. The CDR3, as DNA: TGTGCCAGCAGCAAGGCCCCCCGGGGGCAAGAGACCCAGTACTTC.

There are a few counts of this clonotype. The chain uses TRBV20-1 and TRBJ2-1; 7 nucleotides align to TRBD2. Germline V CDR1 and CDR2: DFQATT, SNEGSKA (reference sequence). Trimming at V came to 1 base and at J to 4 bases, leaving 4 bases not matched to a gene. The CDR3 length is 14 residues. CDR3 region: CSARVEAGYNEQFF. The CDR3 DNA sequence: TGCAGTGCTAGAGTGGAAGCGGGGTACAATGAGCAGTTCTTC.

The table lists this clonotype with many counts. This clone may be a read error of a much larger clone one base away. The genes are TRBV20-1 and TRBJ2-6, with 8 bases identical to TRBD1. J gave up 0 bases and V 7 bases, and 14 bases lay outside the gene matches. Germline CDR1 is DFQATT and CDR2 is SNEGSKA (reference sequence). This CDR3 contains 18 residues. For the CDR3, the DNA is TGCAGTGTCTCATCGACAGGGGCGTCGGCCTCTGGGGCCAACGTCCTGACTTTC. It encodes CSVSSTGASASGANVLTF.

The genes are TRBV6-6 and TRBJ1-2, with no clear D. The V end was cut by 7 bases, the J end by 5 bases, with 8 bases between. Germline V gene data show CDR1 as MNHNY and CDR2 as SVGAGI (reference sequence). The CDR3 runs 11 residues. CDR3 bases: TGTGCCAGCATTGGAGGATATGGCTACACCTTC. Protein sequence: CASIGGYGYTF.